This TCR beta chain was sequenced for a study of T cell repertoires in cytomegalovirus infection. Study details: Shared public TCR beta signatures pointed to both CMV infection and a matching HLA type.

Concerning this clonotype itself: What it binds is not known.

Findings and limits, study-wide: There were HLA-C-restricted CMV-specific TCR beta clonotypes dominating the ex vivo response. Carriage of CMV together with the relevant HLA was identifiable through cumulative public TCR beta family frequency.

The length of the CDR3 is 14 residues. Germline V gene lookup returns CDR1 MDHEN and CDR2 SYDVKM. V dropped 7 bases and J dropped 5; count of bases not matched to a gene: 10. TCRdb re-analysed the reads in MiXCR, keeping a single row per CDR3 protein. The sample holds around 300,000 distinct CDR3 sequences, roughly 24% seen once. The TCR comes from a human donor in good health (CMV status not recorded). Some clones in this sample may be carry-over from other donors' samples. The sequenced material came from PBMCs. V is TRBV28 and J is TRBJ1-1, with 7 nucleotides matching TRBD1. DNA for the CDR3: TGTGCCAGCACCCTAACAGGGGTATGGACTGAAGCTTTCTTT. Amino acid sequence: CASTLTGVWTEAFF.